This TCR beta chain was obtained from a study of T cells in Graves' hyperthyroidism and ophthalmopathy. The CDR3 length is 16 residues. Trimming cost V 1 base and J 5 bases, with 16 bases left between them. What was amplified from RNA transcripts were TCR beta CDR3 regions. TCR CDR3 underwent first-round RT-PCR with the HTBI primer set. TCRdb re-derived calls from the multiplex PCR reads in MiXCR, one entry per CDR3 protein. The sample lists roughly 560,000 distinct CDR3 sequences; roughly 14% were seen once. The gene calls are TRBV12-3 or TRBV12-4 and TRBJ2-3; the D gene is possibly TRBD1 (6 bases). Material for sequencing was blood. The TCR sequence derives from a woman aged 35 to 49 with Graves' ophthalmopathy. CDR3 sequence (DNA): TGTGCCAGCAGTTTAGGGGTGGGGGCCCTGGGAGATACGCAGTATTTT. It yields the protein CASSLGVGALGDTQYF.